This T cell receptor beta chain was found in a study of neoadjuvant nivolumab and ipilimumab in lung cancer. Overall study results and limits: Resected tumors had greater TCR richness and clonality than uninvolved lung. From pretherapy to surgery, tumor richness and clonality rose with dual therapy.

The protocol was immunoSEQ multiplex PCR, while the TCRdb copy is restricted to in-frame clones and leaves out a portion. The data show fewer than 40,000 clones, approximately 90% seen once. In the case of this clone: Its antigen is still unknown.

CDR1 is SGHNT and CDR2 is YYREEE in the germline V gene (reference sequence). J gave up 5 bases and V 2 bases, and 6 bases lay outside the gene matches. This CDR3 spans 15 amino acids. V gene TRBV5-4 combines with J gene TRBJ1-1; 10 positions agree with TRBD1. This TCR derives from an adult with non-small cell lung cancer. Sample: peripheral blood, taken after neoadjuvant nivolumab, alone or with ipilimumab, at or shortly before surgery. The CDR3, as DNA: TGTGCCAGCAGCTTCGACAGGGGGCGGTTGACTGAAGCTTTCTTT. Translation gives CASSFDRGRLTEAFF.